A single sample is the source of the 4 T cell receptor beta chains below, sequenced in a study of blood T cell repertoires in COVID-19. Some clones are missing from TCRdb's copy, which holds only in-frame ones; the method was immunoSEQ multiplex PCR. The sample lists 90,000 or so clones; more than 70% were seen once. Sequencing was done on a sample of peripheral blood. These receptors originate from a man in his sixties with acute or convalescent COVID-19.

The rearrangement links TRBV5-5 to TRBJ2-7, with 11 bases lining up with TRBD1. The CDR3 runs to 14 residues. Trimming removed 3 bases from V and 4 bases from J; junction bases left unmatched: 3. The germline CDR1 and CDR2 sequences are SGHKS and YYEKEE (reference sequence). CDR3 DNA: TGTGCCAGCAGCTGGGGACAGGGGGATTACGAGCAGTACTTC. This codes for CASSWGQGDYEQYF.

The chain employs TRBV6-6 and TRBJ1-3; 8 bases fit TRBD1. Germline CDR1 MNHNY, CDR2 SVGAGI (reference sequence). Trimming took 2 bases from V and 2 from J; bases not matched to a gene: 2. The CDR3 has 15 amino acids. The CDR3 spells CASSYRTGTGNTIYF. For the CDR3, the DNA is TGTGCCAGCAGTTACCGGACAGGGACTGGAAACACCATATATTTT.

In DNA, the CDR3 is TGTGCCAGCAGCACCCGGACAGGGGGGGGTGGAGAGACCCAGTACTTC. Translating gives CASSTRTGGGGETQYF. J is TRBJ2-5 and V is TRBV7-6; 10 bases line up with TRBD1. Germline V lookup: CDR1 SGHVS, CDR2 FNYEAQ. This CDR3 is built from 16 residues. V dropped 5 bases and J dropped 4; count of bases not matched to a gene: 10.

V gene TRBV10-3 combines with J gene TRBJ2-2; a possible D gene is TRBD1 (5 bases). The V gene's germline CDR1 is ENHRY and CDR2 SYGVKD. V was trimmed by 8 bases and J by 1 base, leaving 5 bases between them. CDR3 length: 12 amino acids. Here the CDR3 reads CAIGQNTGELFF. CDR3 in DNA: TGTGCCATCGGACAGAACACCGGGGAGCTGTTTTTT.